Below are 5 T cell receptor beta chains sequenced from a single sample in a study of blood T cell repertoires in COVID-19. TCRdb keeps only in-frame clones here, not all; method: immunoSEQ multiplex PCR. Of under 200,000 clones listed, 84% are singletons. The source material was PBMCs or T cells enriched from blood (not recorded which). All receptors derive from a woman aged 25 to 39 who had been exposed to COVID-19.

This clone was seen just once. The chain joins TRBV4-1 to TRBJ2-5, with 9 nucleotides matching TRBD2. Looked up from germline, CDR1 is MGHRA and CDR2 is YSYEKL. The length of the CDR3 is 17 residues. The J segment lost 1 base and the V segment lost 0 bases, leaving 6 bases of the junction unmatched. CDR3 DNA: TGCGCCAGCAGCCAAGAGAGTAGCGGGAGTCTCCAAGAGACCCAGTACTTC. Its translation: CASSQESSGSLQETQYF.

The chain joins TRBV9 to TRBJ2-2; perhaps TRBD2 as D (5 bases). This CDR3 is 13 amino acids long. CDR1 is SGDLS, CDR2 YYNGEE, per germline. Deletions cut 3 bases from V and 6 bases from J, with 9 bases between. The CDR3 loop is CASSAGVPGELFF. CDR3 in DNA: TGTGCCAGCAGCGCCGGGGTTCCCGGGGAGCTGTTTTTT.

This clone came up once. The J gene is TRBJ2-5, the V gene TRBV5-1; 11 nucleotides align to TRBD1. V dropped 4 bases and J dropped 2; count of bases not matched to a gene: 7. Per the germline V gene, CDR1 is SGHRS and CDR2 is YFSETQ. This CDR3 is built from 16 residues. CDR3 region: CASSPLGDRGQETQYF. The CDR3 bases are TGCGCCAGCAGCCCCCTAGGGGACAGGGGGCAAGAGACCCAGTACTTC.

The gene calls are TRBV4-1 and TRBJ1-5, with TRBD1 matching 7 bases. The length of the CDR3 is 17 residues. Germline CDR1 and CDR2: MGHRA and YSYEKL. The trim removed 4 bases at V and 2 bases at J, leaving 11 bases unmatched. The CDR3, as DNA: TGCGCCAGCAGCCGAAGCGAGCCCCAGGGGGGCAATCAGCCCCAGCATTTT. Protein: CASSRSEPQGGNQPQHF.

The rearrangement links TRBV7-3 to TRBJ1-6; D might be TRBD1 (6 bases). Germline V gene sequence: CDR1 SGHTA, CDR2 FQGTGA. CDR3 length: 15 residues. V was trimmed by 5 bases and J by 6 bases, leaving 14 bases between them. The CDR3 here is CASSKEGDPNSPLHF. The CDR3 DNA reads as TGTGCCAGCAGCAAAGAGGGGGATCCTAATTCACCCCTCCACTTT.